This is a list of T cell receptor beta chains from one sample in a study of CD8 T cells in Susac syndrome. TCRdb reanalysed the immunoSEQ multiplex PCR reads using MiXCR and keeps one entry per CDR3 protein. The data hold about 400,000 distinct CDR3 sequences, with 85% observed a single time. Sequenced input: CD8+ T cells from PBMCs. These receptors all come from a human donor with multiple sclerosis. Both conserved end residues are part of each CDR3. Each record gives: V gene, D gene, J gene, clone size, CDR3 protein, CDR3 DNA. A D gene is named only where the DNA matches it firmly. Clone size is given for some rows only: seen once, a few or many times, or a class if the clone is expanded.

TRBV28	-	TRBJ1-2	-	CASRTRDQYYPNYGYTF	TGTGCCAGCAGGACTCGGGACCAATATTACCCTAACTATGGCTACACCTTC
TRBV12-3/TRBV12-4	TRBD1	TRBJ2-2	once	CASRPGTGGPGELFF	TGTGCCAGCAGGCCCGGGACAGGGGGCCCCGGGGAGCTGTTTTTT
TRBV7-9	-	TRBJ2-7	-	CASSRSGTYEQYF	TGTGCCAGCAGTAGGTCTGGGACCTACGAGCAGTACTTC
TRBV3-1	-	TRBJ2-7	-	CASSQETSYEQYF	TGTGCCAGCAGCCAAGAAACCTCCTACGAGCAGTACTTC
TRBV6-5	-	TRBJ2-5	-	CASSPPAYQETQYF	TGTGCCAGCAGTCCCCCAGCGTACCAAGAGACCCAGTACTTC
TRBV16	-	TRBJ1-2	-	CASSPTGDYGYTF	TGTGCCAGCAGCCCGACAGGCGACTATGGCTACACCTTC
TRBV6-5	TRBD1	TRBJ1-2	-	CASSNGQGANYGYTF	TGTGCCAGCAGTAACGGTCAGGGGGCTAACTATGGCTACACCTTC
TRBV9	-	TRBJ1-5	-	CASSSGTSGQPQHF	TGTGCCAGCAGCTCCGGGACTTCGGGTCAGCCCCAGCATTTT
TRBV7-8	TRBD2	TRBJ2-1	once	CASSTQLAGGPWEQFF	TGTGCCAGCAGCACGCAACTAGCGGGAGGGCCTTGGGAGCAGTTCTTC
TRBV7-8	-	TRBJ1-3	-	CASSLRDLSGNTIYF	TGTGCCAGCAGCCTCAGGGACCTCTCTGGAAACACCATATATTTT
TRBV12-3/TRBV12-4	-	TRBJ2-7	-	CASTSDLNYEQYF	TGTGCCAGCACGTCGGATCTTAACTACGAGCAGTACTTC
TRBV27	-	TRBJ2-7	-	CASSLGVLGGQLYEQYF	TGTGCCAGCAGTTTAGGGGTTTTGGGGGGTCAACTCTACGAGCAGTACTTC
TRBV27	-	TRBJ1-5	-	CASSSDSPYQPQHF	TGTGCCAGCAGTTCGGACAGCCCCTATCAGCCCCAGCATTTT
TRBV21-1	-	TRBJ1-5	-	CASSPWGHWRSENQPQHF	TGTGCCAGCAGCCCGTGGGGGCATTGGAGAAGCGAGAATCAGCCCCAGCATTTT
TRBV5-1	-	TRBJ2-7	-	CASSLRFGEAEQYF	TGCGCCAGCAGCTTGAGGTTTGGGGAAGCTGAGCAGTACTTC
TRBV27	-	TRBJ2-1	-	CASSPTPRLDDNEQFF	TGTGCCAGCAGTCCAACACCCCGACTAGACGACAATGAGCAGTTCTTC
TRBV2	-	TRBJ1-1	-	CASTGEFGAGAEAFF	TGTGCCAGCACTGGGGAATTCGGGGCAGGGGCTGAAGCTTTCTTT
TRBV20-1	TRBD1	TRBJ2-7	-	CSARDRGAYEQYF	TGCAGTGCTCGGGACAGGGGAGCCTACGAGCAGTACTTC
TRBV11-2	-	TRBJ1-1	-	CASSLELSGGGEAFF	TGTGCCAGCAGCTTAGAACTTTCGGGGGGAGGCGAAGCTTTCTTT
TRBV4-1	-	TRBJ2-7	few	CASSQEDSPYEQYF	TGCGCCAGCAGCCAAGAAGACAGCCCCTACGAGCAGTACTTC
TRBV10-3	-	TRBJ1-1	-	CAISEESAERNTEAFF	TGTGCCATCAGTGAGGAATCGGCGGAACGGAACACTGAAGCTTTCTTT
TRBV30	-	TRBJ2-5	-	CASGLAGGGSETQYF	TGTGCCTCGGGTCTGGCAGGGGGGGGCTCTGAGACCCAGTACTTC
TRBV27	TRBD1	TRBJ1-6	-	CASRVGTGQSPLHF	TGTGCCAGCAGGGTAGGGACAGGGCAATCACCCCTCCACTTT
TRBV30	-	TRBJ2-3	-	CVWSNLRRLYTDTQYF	TGTGTCTGGAGCAACCTTAGAAGGCTTTACACAGATACGCAGTATTTT
TRBV7-9	-	TRBJ2-5	-	CASSLEGQEYQETQYF	TGTGCCAGCAGCTTAGAAGGCCAAGAGTACCAAGAGACCCAGTACTTC
TRBV28	-	TRBJ2-7	-	CASRLSSYEQYF	TGTGCCAGTCGACTTAGCTCCTACGAGCAGTACTTC
TRBV30	TRBD1	TRBJ1-4	-	CARTGGDEKLFF	TGTGCCCGGACAGGGGGTGATGAAAAACTGTTTTTT
TRBV7-3	TRBD2	TRBJ2-1	-	CASSPYGAGTSDNEQFF	TGTGCCAGCAGCCCATATGGGGCAGGGACTAGTGACAATGAGCAGTTCTTC
TRBV30	TRBD1	TRBJ2-2	-	CAWTTGVGTGELFF	TGTGCCTGGACGACAGGGGTAGGGACCGGGGAGCTGTTTTTT
TRBV4-1	-	TRBJ2-1	-	CASSQDTAGHNEQFF	TGCGCCAGCAGCCAAGATACGGCGGGCCACAATGAGCAGTTCTTC
TRBV6-1	TRBD1	TRBJ1-1	-	CASSKNMRTGPYSKEAFF	TGTGCCAGCAGTAAGAATATGAGGACAGGTCCTTACTCGAAGGAAGCTTTCTTT
TRBV7-9	-	TRBJ1-1	-	CASSPRRSEAFF	TGTGCCAGCAGCCCTAGACGATCTGAAGCTTTCTTT
TRBV6-2/TRBV6-3	-	TRBJ2-2	-	CASSRTGMSTGEPFF	TGTGCCAGCAGCCGAACAGGAATGTCGACCGGGGAGCCGTTTTTT
TRBV27	-	TRBJ2-3	-	CAIKDGASTDTQYF	TGTGCCATCAAGGACGGGGCTAGCACAGATACGCAGTATTTT
TRBV12-3/TRBV12-4	TRBD2	TRBJ2-1	-	CASSTGTSGDSYNEQFF	TGTGCCAGCAGTACCGGGACTAGCGGGGACTCCTACAATGAGCAGTTCTTC
TRBV4-1	-	TRBJ2-1	once	CASSRIPEGSSYNEQFF	TGCGCCAGCAGTCGAATCCCAGAGGGAAGCTCCTACAATGAGCAGTTCTTC
TRBV5-1	-	TRBJ1-1	-	CASSLVSGTSTEAFF	TGCGCCAGCAGCTTGGTATCCGGGACGAGCACTGAAGCTTTCTTT
TRBV3-1	TRBD2	TRBJ2-1	-	CASSLTSGWTYNEQFF	TGTGCCAGCAGCCTTACTAGCGGTTGGACCTACAATGAGCAGTTCTTC
TRBV19	-	TRBJ2-4	-	CASTIPSKNIQYF	TGTGCCAGCACCATCCCATCCAAAAACATTCAGTACTTC
TRBV27	-	TRBJ2-1	once	CASQRGGELYNEQFF	TGTGCCAGCCAAAGAGGGGGGGAACTATACAATGAGCAGTTCTTC
TRBV15	-	TRBJ1-1	-	CATSRETAGVTEAFF	TGTGCCACCAGCAGAGAAACCGCGGGGGTCACTGAAGCTTTCTTT
TRBV28	TRBD1	TRBJ2-7	few	CASSASDRGEQYF	TGTGCCAGCAGTGCCTCCGACAGGGGCGAGCAGTACTTC
TRBV27	-	TRBJ2-7	few	CASSLGASSYEQYF	TGTGCCAGCAGTTTAGGAGCGAGCTCCTACGAGCAGTACTTC
TRBV27	TRBD2	TRBJ2-5	-	CASSVTEAGGQETQYF	TGTGCCAGCAGTGTAACAGAAGCGGGGGGCCAAGAGACCCAGTACTTC
TRBV12-3/TRBV12-4	-	TRBJ2-1	-	CASEDGSSYNEQFF	TGTGCCAGCGAGGACGGGAGCTCCTACAATGAGCAGTTCTTC
TRBV4-1	-	TRBJ1-1	-	CASSQDMSPTEAFF	TGCGCCAGCAGCCAAGATATGTCCCCGACTGAAGCTTTCTTT
TRBV7-9	-	TRBJ1-2	-	CASSLEEGYGYTF	TGTGCCAGCAGCCTTGAAGAGGGCTATGGCTACACCTTC
TRBV12-3/TRBV12-4	TRBD1	TRBJ1-4	-	CASSPGQGLEKLFF	TGTGCCAGCAGCCCGGGACAGGGGTTGGAAAAACTGTTTTTT
TRBV28	-	TRBJ1-2	-	CASTLTAGNYGYTF	TGTGCCAGCACCCTAACCGCAGGGAACTATGGCTACACCTTC
TRBV20-1	-	TRBJ1-5	-	CSAEIRDGNQPQHF	TGCAGTGCTGAGATCCGGGACGGCAATCAGCCCCAGCATTTT